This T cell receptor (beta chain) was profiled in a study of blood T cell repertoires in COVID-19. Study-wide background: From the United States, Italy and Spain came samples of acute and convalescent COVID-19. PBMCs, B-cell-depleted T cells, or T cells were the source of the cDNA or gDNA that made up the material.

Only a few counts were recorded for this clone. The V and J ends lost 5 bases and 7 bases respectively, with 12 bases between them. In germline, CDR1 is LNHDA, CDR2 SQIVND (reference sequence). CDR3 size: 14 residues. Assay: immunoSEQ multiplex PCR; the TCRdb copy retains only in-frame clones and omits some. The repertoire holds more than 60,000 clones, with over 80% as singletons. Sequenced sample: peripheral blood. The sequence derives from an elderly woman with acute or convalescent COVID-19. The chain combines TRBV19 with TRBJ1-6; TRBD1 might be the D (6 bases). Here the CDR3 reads CASSPQRGNSPLHF. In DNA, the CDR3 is TGTGCCAGTAGTCCACAGAGGGGGAATTCACCCCTCCACTTT.